One and the same sample provided the 15 T cell receptor beta chains below, sequenced in a study of blood T cell repertoires in COVID-19. Using immunoSEQ multiplex PCR, the repertoire was profiled, and TCRdb retains in-frame clones only, with some absent. The profile shows roughly 500,000 clones, approximately 86% of them singletons. The specimen sequenced was PBMCs or T cells enriched from blood (not recorded which). Every receptor here comes from a woman aged 55-69 years who had recovered from COVID-19.

The J gene is TRBJ2-1, the V gene TRBV4-1; 11 bases line up with TRBD2. The CDR3 is 17 residues long. The V gene's germline CDR1 is MGHRA and CDR2 YSYEKL. Trimming cost V 1 base and J 7 bases; bases outside gene matches: 9. CDR3 loop: CASSQALSGGAGNEQFF. CDR3 DNA: TGCGCCAGCAGCCAAGCCCTTAGCGGGGGGGCGGGTAATGAGCAGTTCTTC.

This chain joins TRBV10-3 and TRBJ2-5, with 9 bases fitting TRBD2. V shed 3 bases, J shed 10 bases, and the junction held 9 bases outside the gene matches. The CDR3 covers 14 residues. Germline-derived CDR1 and CDR2 are ENHRY and SYGVKD. The CDR3 DNA is TGTGCCATCAGTGAAATAGGAGCGGGGGGACGCCAGTACTTC. Its translation: CAISEIGAGGRQYF.

This chain connects TRBV2 to TRBJ1-2; D may be TRBD1 (5 bases). Trimming stripped 4 bases from V and 3 bases from J, with 12 bases between. There are 14 residues in the CDR3. Per the germline V gene, CDR1 is SNHLY and CDR2 is FYNNEI. The CDR3 region has the DNA TGTGCCAGCAGTGTTAGTGGGGGGTACTATGGCTACACCTTC. It codes for CASSVSGGYYGYTF.

The chain combines TRBV6-6 with TRBJ1-2; D not resolved. The V gene's germline CDR1 is MNHNY and CDR2 SVGAGI (reference sequence). The CDR3 spans 12 residues. Trimming removed 7 bases from V and 4 bases from J, with 10 bases in between. DNA for the CDR3: TGTGCCAGCAACCCGGGAAGCTATGGCTACACCTTC. Residues: CASNPGSYGYTF.

The rearrangement joins TRBV10-3 to TRBJ2-1; 7 bases are a match to TRBD2. Trimming removed 8 bases from V and 2 bases from J; junction bases left unmatched: 12. Germline lookup yields CDR1 ENHRY and CDR2 SYGVKD. The CDR3 sequence is 16 residues long. This CDR3 is CAIAPTAGGTYNEQFF. The CDR3 DNA is TGTGCCATCGCTCCTACTGCCGGGGGGACCTACAATGAGCAGTTCTTC.

The chain uses TRBV3-1 (or the pseudogene TRBV3-2) and TRBJ1-4, with 9 bases lining up with TRBD1. The CDR3 consists of 14 residues. V lost 4 bases to trimming and J lost 8 bases; unmatched junction nucleotides: 5. CDR1 and CDR2 (germline): LGHDT, YNNKEL (reference sequence). This chain's CDR3 is CASSLQGAGEKLFF. CDR3 coding DNA: TGTGCCAGCAGCCTACAGGGGGCGGGGGAAAAACTGTTTTTT.

This chain connects TRBV6-5 to TRBJ2-5, with unresolved D. Deletions cut 5 bases from V and 1 base from J, with 11 bases between. Germline-derived CDR1 and CDR2 are MNHEY and SVGAGI. This CDR3 spans 14 amino acids. The CDR3 here is CASSTVWAQETQYF. The CDR3 region has the DNA TGTGCCAGCAGTACCGTATGGGCCCAAGAGACCCAGTACTTC.

The rearrangement links TRBV5-5 to TRBJ1-2; 11 nucleotides match TRBD1. CDR1 and CDR2 (germline): SGHKS, YYEKEE (reference sequence). The junction had 6 bases not matched to a gene; V was cut back by 4 bases and J by 10 bases. This CDR3 region has 13 residues. CDR3 DNA sequence: TGTGCCAGCAGCATTACGGGACAGGGGGTCTACACCTTC. Its translation is CASSITGQGVYTF.

The rearrangement links TRBV27 to TRBJ1-1, with a weak D call TRBD1 (5 bases). V dropped 2 bases and J dropped 6 bases, with 16 bases sitting between them. CDR1 is MNHEY and CDR2 is SMNVEV in the germline V gene (reference sequence). This CDR3 comprises 15 residues. The CDR3 protein is CASSLEMGRSSEAFF. The DNA of the CDR3 is TGTGCCAGCAGTTTAGAGATGGGGCGGAGTTCTGAAGCTTTCTTT.

This sequence joins TRBV28 and TRBJ1-2; 9 nucleotides line up with TRBD1. The germline V gene has CDR1 MDHEN and CDR2 SYDVKM. Trimming took 5 bases from V and 6 from J; bases not matched to a gene: 1. The CDR3 contains 12 residues. The CDR3 DNA sequence: TGTGCCAGCAGTAACAGGGGGCATGGCTACACCTTC. It yields the protein CASSNRGHGYTF.

The chain employs TRBV6-6 and TRBJ1-4; D ambiguous. Trimming pared 5 bases from V and 2 bases from J, leaving 15 bases between. CDR3 length: 16 amino acids. Germline-derived CDR1 and CDR2 are MNHNY and SVGAGI (reference sequence). CDR3 sequence (DNA): TGTGCCAGCAGTGGGCGGGGAATGGCTACTAATGAAAAACTGTTTTTT. It yields the protein CASSGRGMATNEKLFF.

This clone was detected only once. This rearrangement joins TRBV11-2 to TRBJ2-1, with 7 bases fitting TRBD2. The CDR3 has 19 residues. CDR1 SGHAT and CDR2 FQNNGV come from the germline V gene. V was clipped by 2 bases and J by 8 bases; unmatched bases: 21. The CDR3 nucleotides read TGTGCCAGCAGCTTAAATCGGGCCCGCGGACTAGGGAATCTTTATGAGCAGTTCTTC. As protein: CASSLNRARGLGNLYEQFF.

This chain links TRBV30 with TRBJ1-1; a weak D match, TRBD1 (6 bases). The length of the CDR3 is 16 residues. The V end lost 0 bases, the J end lost 4 bases, and 18 bases lay between the germline ends. Germline V CDR1 and CDR2: GTSNPN, SVGIG (reference sequence). The CDR3, as DNA: TGTGCCTGGAGTGTCGGGGGGGCATCTATGGCCACTGAAGCTTTCTTT. Protein product: CAWSVGGASMATEAFF.

The chain couples TRBV10-2 to TRBJ1-5; D is possibly TRBD1 (5 bases). The CDR3 covers 14 residues. V shed 3 bases and J shed 4 bases, with 10 bases lying between them. The V gene's germline CDR1 is WSHSY and CDR2 SAAADI. Written as DNA, the CDR3 is TGCGCCAGCAGTGACAGGGCGTTGAATCAGCCCCAGCATTTT. Amino acid sequence: CASSDRALNQPQHF.

The V gene is TRBV7-2, the J gene TRBJ2-2; 9 bases are shared with TRBD2. This CDR3 spans 15 amino acids. The junction had 5 bases not matched to a gene; V was cut back by 3 bases and J by 6 bases. Germline assignment: CDR1 SGHTA and CDR2 FQGNSA. DNA of the CDR3: TGTGCCAGCAGCTTCAAAAGCGGGGGGTCCGGGGAGCTGTTTTTT. Amino acid sequence: CASSFKSGGSGELFF.